A selection of T cell receptor beta chains follows, all from one sample in a study of OX40 agonist ivuxolimab in advanced cancers. Sequenced by immunoSEQ multiplex PCR; TCRdb stores in-frame clones only, minus some. The sample holds under 100,000 clones; more than 80% are singletons and the top ten take more than 2%. The sample here was CD4+ or CD8+ T cells sorted from blood, taken in a trial of the OX40 agonist ivuxolimab. The receptors originated from an adult with an advanced solid tumor such as melanoma, head and neck, liver or kidney cancer. Both conserved end residues are part of each CDR3. D genes are given only for firm matches. The listing skips clone size in some rows; elsewhere it reads once, few, many or a size class.

V gene	clone size	J gene	D gene	CDR3 DNA	CDR3 protein
TRBV19	.	TRBJ2-7	TRBD2	TGTGCCAGTAGTACCCATTTTAGCGGGGGCCCCTTCTCCTACGAGCAGTACTTC	CASSTHFSGGPFSYEQYF
TRBV5-1	.	TRBJ2-3	TRBD2	TGCGCCAGCAGCCTGGGACTAGCGGGGGGGCAAATCACAGATACGCAGTATTTT	CASSLGLAGGQITDTQYF
TRBV4-2	.	TRBJ1-2	TRBD1	TGTGCCAGCAGCCCTACCCCTTCCCAGGACAGGGCTCGGCTAGGCTACACCTTC	CASSPTPSQDRARLGYTF
TRBV9	.	TRBJ1-5	.	TGTGCCAGCAGCGTTGAAGACGGAAGGGAACCCCAGCATTTT	CASSVEDGREPQHF
TRBV7-9	.	TRBJ1-6	TRBD1	TGTGCCAGCACCTTATCTGGGGCAGGGGGTAATTCACCCCTCCACTTT	CASTLSGAGGNSPLHF
TRBV7-2	.	TRBJ1-5	.	TGTGCCAGCAGCTTAGGAGTTAATAGCAATCAGCCCCAGCATTTT	CASSLGVNSNQPQHF
TRBV7-9	.	TRBJ2-3	.	TGTGCCAGCGGGCGGGCGCCCAAGGATACGCAGTATTTT	CASGRAPKDTQYF
TRBV11-2	once	TRBJ2-5	TRBD1	TGTGCCAGCAGCCCTGACAGGGGGGATGAGCAGTACTTC	CASSPDRGDEQYF
TRBV5-4	.	TRBJ1-1	.	TGTGCCAGCAGCTTGGCCCTTACGGCAACCCACACTGAAGCTTTCTTT	CASSLALTATHTEAFF
TRBV4-2	.	TRBJ2-1	.	TGTGCCAGCAGCCCCCTCGGAGACTCCACCTACAATGAGCAGTTCTTC	CASSPLGDSTYNEQFF
TRBV6-1	few	TRBJ1-6	.	TGTGCCAGCAGTTATCAGACAGGTTCAGCACCCCTCCACTTT	CASSYQTGSAPLHF
TRBV5-4	.	TRBJ1-3	.	TGTGCCAGCAGCCCCTGGGGGAGCGGGGTTGGAAACACCATATATTTT	CASSPWGSGVGNTIYF
TRBV19	.	TRBJ1-2	.	TGTGCCAGTACCTATGGCAGGGCGATTTCTGGCTACACCTTC	CASTYGRAISGYTF
TRBV5-6	.	TRBJ1-1	.	TGTGCCAGCAGGCAGGGGCCGCAGGAGAAGTCTGAAGCTTTCTTT	CASRQGPQEKSEAFF
TRBV5-6	.	TRBJ2-7	TRBD2	TGTGCCAGTTCTCGACTAGCGGGCCCCACCTACGAGCAGTACTTC	CASSRLAGPTYEQYF
TRBV6-5	few	TRBJ1-2	.	TGTGCCAGCAGAGGTATAAGTGGCTACACCTTC	CASRGISGYTF
TRBV11-3	.	TRBJ1-3	.	TGTGCCAGCAGCTCAAGTCCGACCGGAAACACCATATATTTT	CASSSSPTGNTIYF
TRBV19	.	TRBJ1-1	.	TGTGCCAGTAGTATGGAGGGCGGGAGCACTGAAGCTTTCTTT	CASSMEGGSTEAFF
TRBV2	.	TRBJ2-6	.	TGTGCCAGCAGTGAAGCCCGGACCCCTGGGGCCAACGTCCTGACTTTC	CASSEARTPGANVLTF
TRBV10-2	few	TRBJ2-3	TRBD2	TGCGCCAGCAGCACTAGCGGGGGGCCAGATACGCAGTATTTT	CASSTSGGPDTQYF
TRBV18	.	TRBJ1-3	.	TGTGCCAGCTCCTCGCAGTCCCCGACCTCCTCTGGAAACACCATATATTTT	CASSSQSPTSSGNTIYF
TRBV6-5	.	TRBJ2-6	.	TGTGCCAGCGGGGGCCGGAGCTCTGGGGCCAACGTCCTGACTTTC	CASGGRSSGANVLTF
TRBV5-4	.	TRBJ2-3	TRBD2	TGTGCCAGCAGCTCCCAGCGGGGGAGGGGGCAGTATTTT	CASSSQRGRGQYF
TRBV30	few	TRBJ1-1	.	TGTGCCTGGAGTGGGGCAGGGATTAACACTGAAGCTTTCTTT	CAWSGAGINTEAFF
TRBV5-1	.	TRBJ2-3	.	TGCGCCAGCAGCTTGGGATCGGCGGGGGCCGGAGATACGCAGTATTTT	CASSLGSAGAGDTQYF
TRBV7-2	.	TRBJ1-6	.	TGTGCCAGCACCTCAACAGACAGGACCCTTCACTTT	CASTSTDRTLHF
TRBV9	.	TRBJ1-5	.	TGTGCCAGCAGCGTAGGAGGGAGTCAGCCCCAGCATTTT	CASSVGGSQPQHF
TRBV5-1	.	TRBJ1-1	.	TGCGCCAGCAGCCCCTGGGGGGGGGCGGCTGAAGCTTTCTTT	CASSPWGGAAEAFF
TRBV28	few	TRBJ2-7	.	TGTGCCAGCAGTGGGGGGCTCTACGAGCAGTACTTC	CASSGGLYEQYF
TRBV7-9	.	TRBJ2-5	TRBD1	TGTGCCAGCAGCCCCGGAGACAGGGGGCTTAAAGAGACCCAGTACTTC	CASSPGDRGLKETQYF
TRBV30	.	TRBJ2-2	TRBD2	TGTGCCTGGAGCGGTTACCTAGCGGGGTTCTCTAACACCGGGGAGCTGTTTTTT	CAWSGYLAGFSNTGELFF
TRBV6-1	.	TRBJ2-1	.	TGTGCCAGCAGTTTTTCTGGGCGGTACAATGAGCAGTTCTTC	CASSFSGRYNEQFF
TRBV10-3	.	TRBJ2-3	TRBD2	TGTGCCATCAGTGAGTTAGCGGGGGCTAGCACAGATACGCAGTATTTT	CAISELAGASTDTQYF
TRBV7-9	few	TRBJ1-1	.	TGTGCCAGCAGCGTACAGGGTGGCACTGAAGCTTTCTTT	CASSVQGGTEAFF
TRBV7-2	.	TRBJ2-2	TRBD2	TGTGCCAGCAGCCCCTCGGGGCTAGCGGGGGGGCCCGGCGGGGAGCTGTTTTTT	CASSPSGLAGGPGGELFF
TRBV6-6	.	TRBJ2-7	TRBD1	TGTGCCAGCAGTTATGCTGGGACAGGGGGCGAGCAGTACTTC	CASSYAGTGGEQYF
TRBV5-5	few	TRBJ1-4	.	TGTGCCAGCAGCGAACGACGATTGTCAGGGAGAGAAAAACTGTTTTTT	CASSERRLSGREKLFF
TRBV6-1	.	TRBJ1-4	TRBD1	TGTGCCAGCAGTGAAGCGACAGGGCAGGGTGAAAAACTGTTTTTT	CASSEATGQGEKLFF
TRBV30	few	TRBJ1-2	.	TGTGCCTGGAGTAGTCTGCTAAACTATGGCTACACCTTC	CAWSSLLNYGYTF